This TCR beta chain was identified in a study of T cells in Graves' hyperthyroidism and ophthalmopathy (dated by TCRdb to between 2017 and 2020). In the study overall: Peripheral blood samples were taken at initial diagnosis, before any treatment was given. Whether ophthalmopathy could be predicted prospectively was tested in an independent validation cohort made up of about 20 hyperthyroidism patients plus 17 patients who later progressed to ophthalmopathy. The roughly 100 discovery patients were randomly divided into training and test sets at a 7:3 ratio. Thyroid tissue and blood T-cell repertoires from about 6 Graves' hyperthyroidism patients were also compared in the study. The paper reports TCR Vbeta CDR3 sequencing of over 120 peripheral blood samples: approximately 43 ophthalmopathy, under 85 hyperthyroidism and about 17 progressor patients. Following sampling, methimazole starting at 30 mg daily was given to hyperthyroidism patients, and high-dose intravenous methylprednisolone was given to ophthalmopathy patients. To identify TCR V-J signatures that set the groups apart, the researchers used a discovery cohort of more than 95 patients, made up of approximately 43 with Graves' ophthalmopathy and some 58 with stable Graves' hyperthyroidism. Overall study results and their limits: In validation, the model predicted progression to ophthalmopathy a median of 6.5 months before onset, with roughly 71% sensitivity and 72.22% specificity. Sample size was not statistically predetermined, and blinding of investigators to group allocation was not performed. In cross-validation, a model built on a 13 V-J signature told ophthalmopathy apart from stable hyperthyroidism with 85% to 90% sensitivity and around 81% specificity, and in testing the same model reached 80%/75%. Most expanded thyroid clonotypes (frequency above 0.001) were also found in blood, which suggests that blood repertoires may mirror thyroid immune responses.

CDR1 and CDR2 (LGHDT, YNNKEL) derive from the germline V gene (reference sequence). The CDR3, from cysteine to phenylalanine, totals 15 residues. Only the CDR3 portion is preserved as DNA: 45 bases, with reading frame beginning at the first base. V loses 1 base, J loses 2 bases, and the germline ends lie 10 bases apart. The TCR beta CDR3 regions were amplified from the RNA transcripts. The first round of RT-PCR for the TCR CDR3 was performed with the HTBI primer set and the Qiagen OneStep RT-PCR kit. The libraries were constructed in a second round of multiplex PCR and then size-selected and purified. Sequencing of the libraries was done on an Illumina HiSeq2000 using paired-end 100 bp reads. In the paper's pipeline: SOAPnuke was used to process the raw data, with reads discarded if the reads contained adapters or uncalled bases, had a mean Phred below 15, or lacked an exact constant-primer or identifier match. COPE v1.2.5 was used to merge high-quality paired reads, and clonotypes were defined as unique nucleotide sequences. MiTCR v1.1 was used to align clonotypes to the IMGT TRBV, TRBD and TRBJ reference segments. The analysis included only V-J combinations with a frequency above 0.0001, which together covered more than 99% of the repertoires. A TCS score was defined as the ratio between F50 (clonal expansion) and ExV (chaos), using BLOSUM62-based TCRdist between CDR3 peptides within each V-J. Welch's t-statistics and random forest reduced approximately 520 V-J features to 10 to 15, which were used in a naive Bayes classifier (R e1071). Using fastp trimming at Q25 and MiXCR clonotype assembly, TCRdb reanalyzed the public sequencing data and kept in-frame beta chains. CDR3 protein duplicates are merged, each entry listing the most common genes and DNA. These V and J calls originate from TCRdb's pipeline instead of the authors' own analysis. The sample data list approximately 590,000 distinct CDR3 sequences, and roughly 14% of these were observed just once. 7.3% of the sample is in the top ten clones.

In this sample, this clonotype turned up many times. Its binding antigen is unknown. No much larger clonotype is one base removed from it; base qualities were not supplied. Stable Graves' hyperthyroidism was defined as the absence of progression to ophthalmopathy over 18 months of follow-up. Hyperthyroidism patients were newly diagnosed, with disease duration under 2 months, and aged 18 to 65 years. The study excluded patients with uncontrolled infections, other autoimmune diseases, pregnancy or lactation. Clinical symptoms, serum thyroxine and TRAb, thyroid ultrasound, and orbital computed tomography formed the basis for the diagnoses. Ficoll-Paque density gradient centrifugation was used to isolate PBMCs from under 11 ml of fresh peripheral blood. Total RNA was extracted with Trizol reagent, and quality was checked on an Agilent 2100 Bioanalyzer.

The sequencing sample was made of blood. This chain is built from TRBV3-1 and TRBJ2-3, with the D gene uncertain. The sequence was collected from a woman aged 25 to 45 with Graves' hyperthyroidism. The sequence in DNA is TGTGCCAGCAGCCAAGTCGGGCGCCTCACAGATACGCAGTATTTT. Its translation reads: CASSQVGRLTDTQYF.